A selection of T cell receptor beta chains follows, all from one sample in a study of identical twins. TCRdb reprocessed the 5' RACE reads with MiXCR, giving one entry per CDR3 protein. The sample lists 450,000 or so distinct CDR3 sequences; approximately 17% were seen once. The sequencing sample was made of naive T cells sorted from blood. The origin of the receptors is a man aged 50 or older in good health. CDR3s include the opening cysteine and the closing phenylalanine or tryptophan. A D gene is named only where the DNA matches it firmly. Size is stated for part of the rows, as once, few or many counts, or as a class when the clone is expanded.

D: -; J: TRBJ2-5; size: -; V: TRBV6-6; CDR3: CASSYIASETQYF; DNA: TGTGCCAGCAGTTATATCGCTTCGGAGACCCAGTACTTC
D: TRBD2; J: TRBJ2-5; size: few; V: TRBV12-3/TRBV12-4; CDR3: CASSRNSGSQETQYF; DNA: TGTGCCAGCAGTCGGAATAGCGGGAGCCAAGAGACCCAGTACTTC
D: -; J: TRBJ2-7; size: -; V: TRBV18; CDR3: CANNRERIVHEQYF; DNA: TGTGCCAACAACAGGGAAAGGATTGTCCACGAGCAGTACTTC
D: -; J: TRBJ1-2; size: many; V: TRBV12-3/TRBV12-4; CDR3: CASSFSPGGLIYGYTF; DNA: TGTGCCAGCAGTTTTTCTCCCGGGGGGCTGATCTATGGCTACACCTTC
D: -; J: TRBJ2-2; size: -; V: TRBV5-5; CDR3: CASSLVGGLDTGELFF; DNA: TGTGCCAGCAGCTTGGTGGGCGGCCTTGACACCGGGGAGCTGTTTTTT
D: -; J: TRBJ2-1; size: many; V: TRBV12-3/TRBV12-4; CDR3: CASSPQDGLYNEQFF; DNA: TGTGCCAGCAGTCCGCAGGACGGCCTATACAATGAGCAGTTCTTC
D: -; J: TRBJ1-2; size: few; V: TRBV6-5; CDR3: CASSYSTARNGYTF; DNA: TGTGCCAGCAGTTACTCTACAGCTCGGAATGGCTACACCTTC
D: -; J: TRBJ2-2; size: -; V: TRBV3-1; CDR3: CASRIPNTGELFF; DNA: TGTGCCAGCAGGATCCCCAACACCGGGGAGCTGTTTTTT
D: TRBD1; J: TRBJ1-1; size: -; V: TRBV20-1; CDR3: CSAKSGGADTEAFF; DNA: TGCAGTGCTAAGTCAGGGGGCGCCGACACTGAAGCTTTCTTT
D: -; J: TRBJ2-3; size: few; V: TRBV27; CDR3: CASSLAAGHTQYF; DNA: TGTGCCAGCAGTTTGGCGGCGGGACATACGCAGTATTTT
D: -; J: TRBJ1-5; size: many; V: TRBV20-1; CDR3: CSARVFLQPQHF; DNA: TGCAGTGCTAGAGTATTTCTACAGCCCCAGCATTTT
D: -; J: TRBJ2-7; size: -; V: TRBV27; CDR3: CASSLRPGHGYEQYF; DNA: TGTGCCAGCAGTTTAAGGCCGGGACACGGCTACGAGCAGTACTTC
D: TRBD1; J: TRBJ2-3; size: few; V: TRBV6-2/TRBV6-3; CDR3: CASRRTGGADTQYF; DNA: TGTGCCAGCAGAAGGACAGGGGGCGCAGATACGCAGTATTTT
D: TRBD1; J: TRBJ1-4; size: few; V: TRBV6-5; CDR3: CASSYSSGGEKLFF; DNA: TGTGCCAGCAGTTACTCTTCAGGGGGTGAAAAACTGTTTTTT
D: -; J: TRBJ2-3; size: -; V: TRBV5-6; CDR3: CASRVGGQSDTQYF; DNA: TGTGCCAGCAGAGTTGGGGGGCAGTCAGATACGCAGTATTTT
D: TRBD2; J: TRBJ2-7; size: -; V: TRBV5-1; CDR3: CASARTSGNHEQYF; DNA: TGCGCCAGCGCCAGGACTAGCGGGAATCACGAGCAGTACTTC
D: TRBD1; J: TRBJ2-1; size: many; V: TRBV29-1; CDR3: CSAGQGAGEQFF; DNA: TGCAGCGCCGGACAGGGGGCTGGTGAGCAGTTCTTC
D: TRBD1; J: TRBJ2-6; size: -; V: TRBV10-3; CDR3: CATTTGSGANVLTF; DNA: TGTGCCACGACGACAGGGTCTGGGGCCAACGTCCTGACTTTC
D: TRBD1; J: TRBJ2-6; size: once; V: TRBV5-5; CDR3: CASSFTLTGGLGANVLTF; DNA: TGTGCCAGCAGCTTCACCCTGACAGGGGGCCTTGGGGCCAACGTCCTGACTTTC
D: TRBD2; J: TRBJ2-5; size: -; V: TRBV10-3; CDR3: CAISRTSGERQETQYF; DNA: TGTGCCATCAGTAGGACTAGCGGGGAGAGACAAGAGACCCAGTACTTC
D: -; J: TRBJ1-1; size: many; V: TRBV20-1; CDR3: CSAPGTLNTEAFF; DNA: TGCAGTGCCCCGGGCACCCTGAACACTGAAGCTTTCTTT
D: TRBD2; J: TRBJ2-1; size: many; V: TRBV20-1; CDR3: CSARDRRASGVYNEQFF; DNA: TGCAGTGCTAGAGATCGCCGGGCGAGCGGGGTTTACAATGAGCAGTTCTTC
D: TRBD1; J: TRBJ1-2; size: few; V: TRBV4-1; CDR3: CASSQTLGQGPIGYTF; DNA: TGCGCCAGCAGCCAGACCCTTGGACAGGGGCCAATTGGCTACACCTTC
D: -; J: TRBJ1-5; size: few; V: TRBV4-3; CDR3: CASSQDMYSNQPQHF; DNA: TGCGCCAGCAGCCAAGATATGTACAGCAATCAGCCCCAGCATTTT
D: TRBD1; J: TRBJ1-1; size: many; V: TRBV3-1; CDR3: CASSQGGPGQGALPEAFF; DNA: TGTGCCAGCAGCCAAGGGGGACCGGGACAGGGGGCGCTTCCTGAAGCTTTCTTT
D: -; J: TRBJ2-3; size: -; V: TRBV20-1; CDR3: CSAETGADTQYF; DNA: TGCAGTGCGGAGACAGGAGCAGATACGCAGTATTTT
D: -; J: TRBJ2-3; size: few; V: TRBV5-5; CDR3: CASSLQFGSTDTQYF; DNA: TGTGCCAGCAGCTTACAATTCGGGAGCACAGATACGCAGTATTTT
D: -; J: TRBJ2-1; size: -; V: TRBV29-1; CDR3: CSANPANTIFNEQFF; DNA: TGCAGCGCCAATCCAGCGAACACGATTTTCAATGAGCAGTTCTTC
D: -; J: TRBJ1-5; size: -; V: TRBV12-3/TRBV12-4; CDR3: CASSSQGADQPQHF; DNA: TGTGCCAGCAGTTCCCAGGGTGCAGATCAGCCCCAGCATTTT
D: TRBD2; J: TRBJ2-3; size: few; V: TRBV11-2; CDR3: CASSLRSGTSGREGTTDTQYF; DNA: TGTGCCAGCAGCTTACGGTCGGGGACTAGCGGGAGGGAAGGAACCACAGATACGCAGTATTTT
D: -; J: TRBJ2-3; size: few; V: TRBV4-2; CDR3: CASSQNAGNPDTQYF; DNA: TGTGCCAGCAGCCAAAACGCGGGGAACCCAGATACGCAGTATTTT
D: TRBD1; J: TRBJ2-7; size: -; V: TRBV28; CDR3: CASSPGTVGHEQYF; DNA: TGTGCCAGCAGTCCTGGGACAGTGGGGCACGAGCAGTACTTC
D: -; J: TRBJ2-5; size: many; V: TRBV12-3/TRBV12-4; CDR3: CASSFAGKETQYF; DNA: TGTGCCAGCAGTTTCGCAGGGAAGGAGACCCAGTACTTC
D: -; J: TRBJ1-2; size: few; V: TRBV20-1; CDR3: CSAGDIFNYGYTF; DNA: TGCAGTGCTGGGGACATTTTTAACTATGGCTACACCTTC
D: -; J: TRBJ2-2; size: -; V: TRBV20-1; CDR3: CSAQGTSNTGELFF; DNA: TGCAGTGCTCAGGGGACATCGAACACCGGGGAGCTGTTTTTT
D: -; J: TRBJ1-1; size: few; V: TRBV10-3; CDR3: CAISESFRGATEAFF; DNA: TGTGCCATCAGTGAGTCGTTTCGGGGGGCCACTGAAGCTTTCTTT
D: -; J: TRBJ2-3; size: many; V: TRBV12-3/TRBV12-4; CDR3: CASSFAGPWDTQYF; DNA: TGTGCCAGCAGTTTTGCGGGCCCCTGGGATACGCAGTATTTT
D: -; J: TRBJ2-2; size: few; V: TRBV28; CDR3: CASSLPDKSPAHGELFF; DNA: TGTGCCAGCAGTTTGCCAGACAAGTCTCCGGCACACGGGGAGCTGTTTTTT
D: TRBD2; J: TRBJ2-1; size: once; V: TRBV6-1; CDR3: CASRLAGLRYNEQFF; DNA: TGTGCCAGCAGACTAGCGGGGTTGAGGTACAATGAGCAGTTCTTC
D: TRBD2; J: TRBJ2-2; size: few; V: TRBV4-1; CDR3: CASSQGGGYNTGELFF; DNA: TGCGCCAGCAGCCAAGGCGGGGGATATAACACCGGGGAGCTGTTTTTT
D: TRBD1; J: TRBJ1-4; size: -; V: TRBV5-6; CDR3: CASSFGTGNEKLFF; DNA: TGTGCCAGCAGCTTCGGGACAGGGAATGAAAAACTGTTTTTT
D: -; J: TRBJ1-1; size: many; V: TRBV27; CDR3: CASSRTGWENTEAFF; DNA: TGTGCCAGCAGTCGCACAGGGTGGGAGAACACTGAAGCTTTCTTT